This TCR beta chain was captured by sequencing in a study of Ad26.COV2.S vaccination and SARS-CoV-2 variants (dated by TCRdb to about 2021). Broadly, across the study: TCRbeta repertoire sequencing served as the tool for gauging how specific and how broad the SARS-CoV-2-reactive T cell receptors were following Ad26.COV2.S vaccination. The TCR-sequenced set comprised approximately 32 samples: some 20 Ad26.COV2.S vaccine recipients, 5 placebo recipients and 8 SARS-CoV-2 convalescent individuals. The research as a whole found: Ad26.COV2.S recipients had higher spike-specific TCR breadth than placebo recipients (P = 0.0014). Comparable non-spike TCR breadth was observed between vaccine and placebo recipients, consistent with only spike being contained in the vaccine. Substantial breadth of spike-specific CD8+ and CD4+ T cell responses was reported after vaccination. The authors noted that total T cell responses may have been underestimated by the TCR breadth and depth analyses.

The immunoSEQ Assay was used to sequence TCRbeta CDR3 regions. After extraction, genomic DNA underwent amplification by bias-controlled multiplex PCR, followed by high-throughput sequencing. In the original analysis: To quantify the absolute abundance of every unique TCRbeta CDR3 region, sequences were collapsed and filtered. T cell fraction was estimated by normalization of TCRbeta template counts to usable DNA, with usable DNA being measured through amplification of reference genes present in all nucleated cells. Repertoire TCRs were annotated as SARS-CoV-2-specific by exact matching of V gene, CDR3 amino acid sequence and J gene to a known reactive TCR set. The reference SARS-CoV-2 TCR set was derived from MIRA and filtered for enrichment in COVID-19-positive ImmuneCODE repertoires, a step that removed public or cross-reactive TCRs. Using the MIRA antigens, annotated TCRs were further analysed by specific ORF or by position within an ORF. Depth was the summed frequency of annotated unique rearrangements, while breadth was defined as annotated unique rearrangements over total unique productive rearrangements. Two-sided Wilcoxon rank-sum tests were used to compare TCR breadth between groups. TCRdb stores this immuneACCESS table with in-frame sequences only. Part of the clones is absent; in the studies checked, under half of the shortfall reflects unresolved V genes, and no reason is known for the rest. The V and J calls and the clone size are those of that table, but D and trimming were determined from the DNA. For this sample there are 350,000 to 450,000 clones; 90% to 95% appear just once. The ten largest account for roughly 3.9% of the sample.

As concerns this clone: Its cognate antigen has yet to be identified. No much larger clone exists at a distance of one base, and base qualities are not known.

Read against the paper, the sample's time point label means: individuals recovered from natural SARS-CoV-2 infection. Specimen: peripheral blood, collected after recovery from COVID-19. The origin of this receptor is a human donor who had recovered from COVID-19.

In nucleotide form, the sequence is TGTGCCAGCAGTTACTCTGGGGCGGGAAACACCATATATTTT. It encodes CASSYSGAGNTIYF. This chain joins TRBV6-6 to TRBJ1-3; TRBD1 could be the D gene, as 5 bases match. The CDR3 sequence holds 14 residues, the cysteine and phenylalanine included. The entry retains the CDR3 DNA only, 42 bases that are in frame from base 1. Per the germline V gene (reference sequence), MNHNY is the CDR1 and SVGAGI is the CDR2. V sheds 0 bases and J sheds 4 bases, leaving 7 bases between their ends.